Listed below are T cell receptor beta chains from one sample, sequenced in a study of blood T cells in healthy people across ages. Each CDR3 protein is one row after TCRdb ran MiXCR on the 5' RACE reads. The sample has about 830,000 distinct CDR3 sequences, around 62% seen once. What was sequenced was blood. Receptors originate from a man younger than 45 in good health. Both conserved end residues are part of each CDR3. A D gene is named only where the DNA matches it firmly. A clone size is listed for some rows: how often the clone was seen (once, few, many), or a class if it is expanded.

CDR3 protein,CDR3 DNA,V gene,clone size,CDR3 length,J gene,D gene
CSAVDRGVYNQPQHF,TGCAGTGCAGTGGACAGGGGAGTTTATAATCAGCCCCAGCATTTT,TRBV20-1,.,15,TRBJ1-5,TRBD1
CASSLGQGSDEQYF,TGTGCCAGCAGCTTAGGGCAGGGGTCCGACGAGCAGTACTTC,TRBV7-2,few,14,TRBJ2-7,.
CASSLAPRTGTYEQYF,TGTGCCAGCAGCTTAGCGCCCCGGACAGGTACCTACGAGCAGTACTTC,TRBV7-8,few,16,TRBJ2-7,TRBD1
CASSLRGRGYGYTF,TGTGCCAGCAGTTTAAGAGGACGGGGATATGGCTACACCTTC,TRBV27,.,14,TRBJ1-2,.
CAISEGLAGGYEQYF,TGTGCCATCAGTGAGGGACTAGCGGGGGGATACGAGCAGTACTTC,TRBV10-3,.,15,TRBJ2-7,TRBD2
CASSRQGAYEQYF,TGTGCCAGCAGTAGACAGGGGGCCTACGAGCAGTACTTC,TRBV5-6,many,13,TRBJ2-7,TRBD1
CASSERGRGLAGNTIYF,TGTGCCAGCAGTGAACGGGGCAGGGGATTGGCTGGAAACACCATATATTTT,TRBV2,once,17,TRBJ1-3,.
CSVDGGWADTQYF,TGCAGCGTTGATGGCGGGTGGGCAGATACGCAGTATTTT,TRBV29-1,few,13,TRBJ2-3,.
CASSPDGGLGQFF,TGTGCCAGCAGCCCCGACGGGGGTTTAGGGCAGTTCTTC,TRBV7-2,few,13,TRBJ2-1,.
CASSPDNSNQPQHF,TGTGCCAGCTCACCAGATAATAGCAATCAGCCCCAGCATTTT,TRBV18,.,14,TRBJ1-5,.
CASNNWGETQYF,TGTGCCAGCAATAATTGGGGAGAGACCCAGTACTTC,TRBV12-3/TRBV12-4,.,12,TRBJ2-5,.
CASTLTGGGTDTQYF,TGTGCCAGCACTTTAACGGGGGGCGGCACAGATACGCAGTATTTT,TRBV28,.,15,TRBJ2-3,.
CSVAYWGSYEQYF,TGCAGCGTTGCTTACTGGGGGAGCTACGAGCAGTACTTC,TRBV29-1,few,13,TRBJ2-7,.
CASSQDGVFGETQYF,TGCGCCAGCAGCCAAGATGGGGTGTTTGGAGAGACCCAGTACTTC,TRBV4-3,.,15,TRBJ2-5,.
CASSLEGRGDQETQYF,TGCGCCAGCAGCTTGGAGGGACGGGGAGACCAAGAGACCCAGTACTTC,TRBV5-1,.,16,TRBJ2-5,.
CSASRASSGANVLTF,TGCAGTGCTAGCAGGGCGAGCTCTGGGGCCAACGTCCTGACTTTC,TRBV20-1,.,15,TRBJ2-6,.
CASSQDLASGGSTDTQYF,TGCGCCAGCAGCCAAGATTTGGCTAGCGGGGGGAGCACAGATACGCAGTATTTT,TRBV4-3,few,18,TRBJ2-3,TRBD2
CASSDRRDGYTF,TGTGCCAGCAGTGACCGCAGGGACGGCTACACCTTC,TRBV2,few,12,TRBJ1-2,.
CSAPGGLYGYTF,TGCAGTGCCCCCGGGGGTCTCTATGGCTACACCTTC,TRBV20-1,.,12,TRBJ1-2,.
CASSKGAGGNTEAFF,TGTGCCAGCAGCAAAGGGGCTGGTGGGAACACTGAAGCTTTCTTT,TRBV21-1,.,15,TRBJ1-1,.
CASSLSGTSSYEQYF,TGTGCCAGCAGCTTAAGCGGGACTAGCTCCTACGAGCAGTACTTC,TRBV7-2,few,15,TRBJ2-7,TRBD2
CASSIAGESYNEQFF,TGTGCCAGCAGCATAGCAGGGGAGTCCTACAATGAGCAGTTCTTC,TRBV9,.,15,TRBJ2-1,.
CASSFLGSSNQPQHF,TGTGCCAGCAGTTTCTTGGGTAGTAGCAATCAGCCCCAGCATTTT,TRBV27,.,15,TRBJ1-5,.
CAGSGVGELFF,TGTGCCGGGAGTGGAGTTGGGGAGCTGTTTTTT,TRBV30,.,11,TRBJ2-2,.
CASSPWDRELAFF,TGTGCCAGCAGCCCCTGGGACAGGGAGCTCGCTTTCTTT,TRBV9,many,13,TRBJ1-1,TRBD1
CASSIQGEETQYF,TGTGCCAGCAGTATTCAGGGAGAAGAGACCCAGTACTTC,TRBV7-3,.,13,TRBJ2-5,.
CAITADTFYGYTF,TGTGCCATCACCGCAGACACGTTCTATGGCTACACCTTC,TRBV10-3,.,13,TRBJ1-2,.
CASSQDRARLSQETQYF,TGTGCCAGCAGCCAAGATCGGGCCCGCTTATCTCAAGAGACCCAGTACTTC,TRBV3-1,.,17,TRBJ2-5,.
CASSLALGVQYF,TGTGCCAGCAGCTTAGCTCTGGGAGTTCAGTACTTC,TRBV7-2,.,12,TRBJ2-4,.
CASSPRGPLAYEQYF,TGTGCCAGCAGCCCGAGGGGGCCCCTCGCCTACGAGCAGTACTTC,TRBV9,.,15,TRBJ2-7,TRBD1
CASSLLALNSNQPQHF,TGTGCCAGCAGTTTATTGGCGCTTAATAGCAATCAGCCCCAGCATTTT,TRBV27,.,16,TRBJ1-5,.
CASSKTGGSPLHF,TGTGCCAGCAGCAAGACAGGGGGTTCCCCCCTCCACTTT,TRBV7-8,.,13,TRBJ1-6,TRBD1
CASSGGNEQFF,TGTGCCAGCAGTGGGGGTAATGAGCAGTTCTTC,TRBV27,many,11,TRBJ2-1,.
CSVEIRTDTQYF,TGCAGCGTAGAGATCCGAACAGATACGCAGTATTTT,TRBV29-1,few,12,TRBJ2-3,.
CASSLATPTNEKLFF,TGCGCCAGCAGCTTGGCGACTCCAACTAATGAAAAACTGTTTTTT,TRBV5-1,.,15,TRBJ1-4,.
CASSQRRVLAATETQYF,TGTGCCAGCAGCCAACGGAGAGTACTAGCGGCTACAGAGACCCAGTACTTC,TRBV14,once,17,TRBJ2-5,TRBD2
CSASPGGLSYEQYF,TGCAGTGCTAGCCCCGGGGGCCTTTCCTACGAGCAGTACTTC,TRBV20-1,.,14,TRBJ2-7,.
CASTLVSGGSYEQFF,TGTGCCAGCACCCTAGTTAGCGGGGGTAGCTATGAGCAGTTCTTC,TRBV27,few,15,TRBJ2-1,TRBD2
CSVHGFTDTQYF,TGCAGCGTTCACGGATTCACAGATACGCAGTATTTT,TRBV29-1,medium-sized,12,TRBJ2-3,.
CASSQVSLPRGGTYNEQFF,TGTGCCAGCAGCCAAGTATCACTGCCTAGGGGGGGGACCTACAATGAGCAGTTCTTC,TRBV3-1,.,19,TRBJ2-1,.
CASSRQSEKLFF,TGTGCCAGCAGTAGACAGTCTGAAAAACTGTTTTTT,TRBV28,.,12,TRBJ1-4,.
CASSQVMLAEGFYSSPLHF,TGTGCCAGCAGCCAAGTCATGTTGGCCGAGGGATTCTATAGTTCACCCCTCCACTTT,TRBV3-1,.,19,TRBJ1-6,.
CASSYLTSGGAYEQFF,TGTGCCAGCAGCTATCTGACTAGCGGGGGGGCCTATGAGCAGTTCTTC,TRBV7-8,.,16,TRBJ2-1,TRBD2
CASSLRFHEQYF,TGCGCCAGCAGCTTACGTTTCCACGAGCAGTACTTC,TRBV5-1,.,12,TRBJ2-7,.
CASRWPPATGQDGYTF,TGTGCCAGCCGATGGCCCCCCGCGACAGGGCAAGATGGCTACACCTTC,TRBV6-1,.,16,TRBJ1-2,TRBD1
CASSYSSGGSYNEQFF,TGTGCCAGCAGTTACTCTAGCGGGGGCTCCTACAATGAGCAGTTCTTC,TRBV6-5,few,16,TRBJ2-1,TRBD2
CASRQAGFSYEQYF,TGTGCCAGCAGGCAAGCGGGCTTCTCCTACGAGCAGTACTTC,TRBV6-5,few,14,TRBJ2-7,.
CASSPGSGYRIHEQYF,TGTGCCAGCAGCCCCGGCAGCGGGTACCGGATCCACGAGCAGTACTTC,TRBV9,.,16,TRBJ2-7,.
CSASPGRDIRAFF,TGCAGTGCGAGCCCGGGACGGGATATTCGGGCTTTCTTT,TRBV20-1,.,13,TRBJ1-1,.
CASSQVGRGVSSYEQYF,TGTGCCAGCAGCCAAGTAGGTCGTGGGGTGAGCTCCTACGAGCAGTACTTC,TRBV4-2,few,17,TRBJ2-7,.
CASSFGPSLEQYF,TGTGCCAGCAGCTTTGGTCCCTCCCTAGAGCAGTACTTC,TRBV7-3,.,13,TRBJ2-7,.
CASSPGWLNTEAFF,TGTGCCAGCAGCCCCGGTTGGCTGAACACTGAAGCTTTCTTT,TRBV3-1,.,14,TRBJ1-1,.
CAIRHGTYEQYF,TGTGCCATCCGACACGGAACCTACGAGCAGTACTTC,TRBV24-1,few,12,TRBJ2-7,.
CASSAAGRGAVYNEQYF,TGTGCCAGCAGCGCAGCCGGCAGGGGGGCTGTATACAATGAGCAGTACTTC,TRBV28,.,17,TRBJ2-7,.
CASRSEGPYSYNEQFF,TGTGCCAGCAGGTCTGAGGGGCCATACTCCTACAATGAGCAGTTCTTC,TRBV9,.,16,TRBJ2-1,.
CSARVPASNNEQFF,TGCAGTGCTAGAGTTCCGGCCAGCAACAATGAGCAGTTCTTC,TRBV20-1,.,14,TRBJ2-1,.
CSARGGGSGHLAYEQYF,TGCAGTGCCCGCGGGGGTGGTAGCGGACATTTGGCCTACGAGCAGTACTTC,TRBV20-1,.,17,TRBJ2-7,TRBD2
CASSFDSGTGYSYEQYF,TGTGCCAGCAGCTTCGACTCCGGGACAGGGTACTCCTACGAGCAGTACTTC,TRBV7-9,.,17,TRBJ2-7,TRBD1
CASSYPVGGGSGEQYF,TGTGCCAGCAGTTACCCCGTTGGCGGGGGATCGGGCGAGCAGTACTTC,TRBV6-6,.,16,TRBJ2-7,TRBD2
CASNIGTNYGYTF,TGTGCCAGCAATATTGGGACAAACTATGGCTACACCTTC,TRBV2,.,13,TRBJ1-2,.